The 18 T cell receptor beta chains presented below share a single source sample, sequenced in a study of PD-L1 blockade in urothelial cancer. TCRdb's copy holds only in-frame clones and misses some; the assay was immunoSEQ multiplex PCR. Of around 130,000 clones listed, roughly 83% were seen once; the top ten hold around 3.2%. The time point is: pretreatment peripheral blood. The specimen was PBMCs, collected around atezolizumab (anti-PD-L1) treatment. The receptor source for this set is a man aged 50 or older with urothelial cancer.

V usage is TRBV7-9 and J usage is TRBJ1-2, with 12 bases identical to TRBD1. Germline V CDR1 and CDR2: SEHNR, FQNEAQ (reference sequence). J lost 2 bases, V lost 5 bases, and 3 bases had no gene match. The CDR3 totals 15 residues. CDR3 nucleotide sequence: TGTGCCAGCAGCCCTGGGACAGGGGGCAACTATGGCTACACCTTC. This translates into CASSPGTGGNYGYTF.

As concerns this clone: A junction boundary mismatches the germline segment, possibly from a read error. The chain joins TRBV6-5 to TRBJ2-7; TRBD2 is a possible D gene (5 bases). The CDR3 length is 11 residues. The germline V gene encodes CDR1 MNHEY and CDR2 SVGAGI. Here the CDR3 reads CASSYLGGQYF. CDR3 DNA sequence: TGTGCCAGCAGCTACTTAGGAGGGCAGTACTTC.

This rearrangement joins TRBV5-1 to TRBJ2-5; tentatively, D is TRBD2 (6 bases). Germline V gives CDR1 SGHRS, CDR2 YFSETQ. The V gene lost 4 bases and the J gene lost 0 bases, with 13 bases spanning the gap. CDR3 length: 15 residues. This chain's CDR3 is CASSPPRDYQETQYF. The DNA of the CDR3 is TGCGCCAGCAGCCCCCCCCGGGACTACCAAGAGACCCAGTACTTC.

The chain is built from TRBV19 and TRBJ2-3; D unclear. Germline V lookup: CDR1 LNHDA, CDR2 SQIVND (reference sequence). The CDR3 is 16 amino acids. Trimming shortened V by 1 base and J by 2 bases, and 13 bases separated the two germline ends. CDR3 nucleotides: TGTGCCAGTAGTATAGGGAAGCAGGCCTTCACAGATACGCAGTATTTT. It encodes CASSIGKQAFTDTQYF.

The gene calls are TRBV10-3 and TRBJ2-2; TRBD2 aligns across 9 bases. From germline, CDR1 is ENHRY and CDR2 SYGVKD. CDR3 size: 12 residues. The trim removed 4 bases at V and 10 bases at J, leaving 1 base unmatched. The CDR3 spells CAISGTSVELFF. CDR3 nucleotide sequence: TGTGCCATCAGTGGGACTAGCGTGGAGCTGTTTTTT.

The chain has TRBV7-2 and TRBJ2-1, with TRBD2 as a possible D gene (6 bases). From germline, CDR1 is SGHTA and CDR2 FQGNSA. Trimming removed 6 bases at V and 4 bases at J, with 10 bases between. This CDR3 region has 13 residues. In nucleotides, the CDR3 is TGTGCCAGCAGTACCGGGACTTACAATGAGCAGTTCTTC. Encoded protein: CASSTGTYNEQFF.

This rearrangement joins TRBV28 to TRBJ2-3; 11 nucleotides line up with TRBD2. The CDR3 sequence is 16 residues long. From germline, CDR1 is MDHEN and CDR2 SYDVKM. V lost 5 bases and J lost 6; bases outside the gene matches: 10. CDR3 sequence (DNA): TGTGCCAGCAGTCCAACACGTAGCGGGAGGGCCGATACGCAGTATTTT. Protein sequence: CASSPTRSGRADTQYF. Looking up the rest from reference TRBV28 and TRBJ2-3 gives the full variable domain: DVKVTQSSRYLVKRTGEKVFLECVQDMDHENMFWYRQDPGLGLRLIYFSYDVKMKEKGDIPEGYSVSREKKERFSLILESASTNQTSMYLCASSPTRSGRADTQYFGPGTRLTVL.

This chain joins TRBV5-1 and TRBJ2-5; D perhaps matches TRBD2 (7 bases). This CDR3 is 15 amino acids long. The germline V gene encodes CDR1 SGHRS and CDR2 YFSETQ. Deletions cut 4 bases from V and 4 bases from J, with 17 bases between. CDR3 in amino acids: CASSRGDYLGETQYF. CDR3 nucleotides: TGCGCCAGCAGCAGGGGGGACTACCTGGGAGAGACCCAGTACTTC.

V gene TRBV7-2 combines with J gene TRBJ2-7, with TRBD2 identical over 9 bases. From germline, CDR1 is SGHTA and CDR2 FQGNSA. V was pared by 1 base and J by 5 bases, with 15 bases of the junction left unmatched. This CDR3 has 18 residues. CDR3 coding DNA: TGTGCCAGCAGCTTAGATCTAGCGGGACGACCGACTTTCAACGAGCAGTACTTC. The encoded protein is CASSLDLAGRPTFNEQYF.

This chain links TRBV5-1 with TRBJ1-6; possibly TRBD1 for D (5 bases). The germline V and J ends were trimmed by 2 bases and 10 bases, with 10 bases remaining between them. Per the germline V gene, CDR1 is SGHRS and CDR2 is YFSETQ. This CDR3 spans 13 amino acids. This chain's CDR3 is CASSLGDRSPLHF. In DNA, the CDR3 is TGCGCCAGCAGCTTAGGGGATCGCTCACCCCTCCACTTT.

The V gene is TRBV6-1, the J gene TRBJ2-3; D possibly corresponds to TRBD2 (6 bases). Germline V gene data show CDR1 as MNHNS and CDR2 as SASEGT. Trimming cost V 7 bases and J 4 bases, with 15 bases left between them. CDR3 size: 14 residues. The CDR3 region has the DNA TGTGCCAGCATAATCGCGGGCGGGGCAGATACGCAGTATTTT. It encodes CASIIAGGADTQYF.

This clone was picked up a small number of times. CDR3 in amino acids: CASSPGTGAEAFF. The CDR3 DNA reads TGTGCCAGCAGCCCCGGGACAGGGGCTGAAGCTTTCTTT. The chain is built from TRBV6-5 and TRBJ1-1; the match to TRBD1 covers 10 bases. The trim removed 6 bases at V and 6 bases at J, leaving 4 bases unmatched. The CDR3 contains 13 residues. Germline V lookup: CDR1 MNHEY, CDR2 SVGAGI.

This clone appeared once. The chain carries TRBV19 and TRBJ1-5; D unclear. This CDR3 is built from 15 residues. Germline assignment: CDR1 LNHDA and CDR2 SQIVND (reference sequence). V was trimmed by 7 bases and J by 2 bases, leaving 15 bases between them. The CDR3 here is CASKHPGMGNQPQHF. As DNA, the CDR3 is TGTGCCAGTAAGCATCCTGGTATGGGCAATCAGCCCCAGCATTTT.

The V gene is TRBV18, the J gene TRBJ2-7; TRBD2 matches at 8 bases. V trimming: 6 bases; J trimming: 0 bases; junction bases outside the gene matches: 4. Germline CDR1 and CDR2: KGHSH and LQKENI. The CDR3 spans 14 residues. Written as DNA, the CDR3 is TGTGCCAGCTCCGACGGGAGGGCCTCCTACGAGCAGTACTTC. This codes for CASSDGRASYEQYF.

This clone appeared a few times. The chain joins TRBV11-2 to TRBJ1-1, with D uncertain. V was clipped by 5 bases and J by 4 bases, with 11 bases between them. CDR3 length equals 13 residues. Germline V gene data show CDR1 as SGHAT and CDR2 as FQNNGV. CDR3: CASSAQWSTEAFF. The CDR3, as DNA: TGTGCCAGCAGCGCCCAGTGGTCCACTGAAGCTTTCTTT.

The CDR3 nucleotides are TGTGCCTGGAGTGTAGTGGGACACAGCTCTGGGGCCAACGTCCTGACTTTC. This gives the protein CAWSVVGHSSGANVLTF. The V call is TRBV30, the J call TRBJ2-6, with D maybe TRBD1 (6 bases). The V end was cut by 0 bases, the J end by 0 bases, with 12 bases between. Germline V gives CDR1 GTSNPN, CDR2 SVGIG (reference sequence). The CDR3 spans 17 residues.

The V gene is TRBV19, the J gene TRBJ1-5; 7 nucleotides match TRBD1. The germline V gene encodes CDR1 LNHDA and CDR2 SQIVND (reference sequence). The CDR3 is 14 residues long. V shed 5 bases and J 2 bases; nucleotides not matched to a gene: 3. CDR3 sequence (DNA): TGTGCCAGTAGTGGCACAGGGGGCAATCAGCCCCAGCATTTT. Residues: CASSGTGGNQPQHF.

This sequence joins TRBV25-1 and TRBJ2-1, with TRBD1 identical over 7 bases. The CDR3 contains 16 residues. The junction had 13 bases not matched to a gene; V was cut back by 4 bases and J by 7 bases. CDR1 MGHDK and CDR2 SYGVNS come from the germline V gene. CDR3: CASSGSGTVYLNEQFF. The CDR3 nucleotides are TGTGCCAGCAGTGGATCCGGGACAGTCTATCTTAATGAGCAGTTCTTC.